The present T cell receptor beta chain was sequenced within a study of T cell repertoires in aging, cancer and after chemotherapy. Background on the study: Donor ages fell into six groups from 30 or younger up to 70 or older. Pre- and post-chemotherapy samples were paired from chronic lymphocytic leukemia patients treated with fludarabine- or bendamustine-based regimens.

General study findings and limits: Immunological memory after chemotherapy cannot be judged from the repertoire data.

Points on this clonotype: The antigen remains unidentified.

This CDR3 has 14 amino acids. V was pared by 2 bases and J by 4 bases, with 5 bases of the junction left unmatched. Germline values: CDR1 SGHNT, CDR2 YYREEE (reference sequence). TRB rearrangements spanning V, D and J were amplified using mixed TRB-A/B primers. TCRdb itself ran the multiplex PCR reads through MiXCR, one entry per CDR3 protein. The table records 5,300 or so distinct CDR3 sequences, about 40% of them present only once. Peripheral blood genomic DNA, not sorted cells or RNA, was the template. The sample consisted of blood. The sequence was obtained from a human donor with a blood cancer. The V gene is TRBV5-4, the J gene TRBJ1-2; 7 nucleotides line up with TRBD1. CDR3 protein: CASSFWSGGYGYTF. As DNA, the CDR3 is TGTGCCAGCAGCTTTTGGTCAGGGGGCTATGGCTACACCTTC.